This T cell receptor beta chain was sequenced for a study of tumor-infiltrating lymphocytes in primary liver carcinoma. General study findings and limits: Tumor-blood pairs (like tumor-adjacent pairs) overlapped less than tumor region pairs did.

Both RNA and DNA were isolated together from roughly 20-30 mg of bulk tissue that had not been sorted. As to this clonotype: No antigen is known for it. One end of the junction fails to match germline, which may point to a read error.

cDNA specific to TCR beta was made from 450 to 500 ng of total RNA, with a constant-region primer employed for priming. Three nested multiplex PCR rounds, a slightly modified ARM-PCR method, built the TCR beta libraries. Primers for the first two PCR rounds were TRBV1-TRBV30 forward primers and a C-beta reverse primer (approximately 9 cycles per round). Using its own MiXCR run on the multiplex PCR reads, TCRdb lists one record per CDR3 protein. The sample comprises about 64,000 distinct CDR3 sequences, over 60% of which are singletons, and under 45% rests with the top ten. The CDR3 consists of 12 residues. Germline lookup yields CDR1 MNHNY and CDR2 SVGAGI (reference sequence).

This sequence originates from a man aged 35-49 years with primary liver carcinoma and hepatitis B virus infection. Sequences were obtained from liver tumor tissue from sampling region 4. Subset of the sample: tumor region T4, right-lateral pole. The genes are TRBV6-6 and TRBJ1-2; no clear D. The CDR3 DNA follows: TGTGCCACATACTTCAGGTCCTATGACTACACCTTC. Its translation is CATYFRSYDYTF.